Presented here are 20 T cell receptor beta chains from one specimen sequenced in a study of cytomegalovirus exposure and HLA in healthy donors (dated by TCRdb to the late 2010s). To prepare the library, the immunoSEQ multiplex PCR assay was applied. For the multiplex PCR, a mixture combining 60 forward primers for TCR Vbeta segments and 13 reverse primers for TCR Jbeta segments was used. The table was pulled from immuneACCESS by TCRdb, which kept in-frame rearrangements only. Such tables lose some clones; where checked, under half of the loss comes from unresolved V genes, and the rest has no known cause. The sample table holds 180,000 or so clones, of which around 80% were seen once. The ten largest clones take up approximately 4.1% of the sample. Specimen: PBMCs. These receptors all stem from a woman in her forties or fifties in good health and CMV-seropositive.

Comment on this clone: A read error may account for a junction end that differs from germline. This chain joins TRBV7-9 and TRBJ2-7; 9 positions agree with TRBD1. Germline loops: CDR1 SEHNR, CDR2 FQNEAQ (reference sequence). There are 15 residues in the CDR3. DNA of the CDR3: TGTTCCAGCAGCCCCGAGGGGGACAGGGCCTACGAGCAGTACTTC. The encoded protein is CSSSPEGDRAYEQYF.

Note on this clone: At the DNA level, this CDR3 is encoded by other sequences in the same sample as well. The V call is TRBV7-2, the J call TRBJ2-3, with 11 bases fitting TRBD2. Germline V gene sequence: CDR1 SGHTA, CDR2 FQGNSA. The trim removed 5 bases at V and 5 bases at J, leaving 3 bases unmatched. The CDR3 is 14 residues long. The chain's CDR3 is CASSLGLAGDTQYF. CDR3 in DNA: TGTGCCAGCAGCCTTGGACTAGCGGGAGATACGCAGTATTTT.

On this clone itself: One junction end disagrees with the germline gene, perhaps due to a read error. The rearrangement joins TRBV7-2 to TRBJ1-1, with 10 bases aligning to TRBD1. CDR1 is SGHTA and CDR2 is FQGNSA in the germline V gene. This CDR3 contains 13 residues. CDR3 amino acids: CAGGTGANTEAFF. The DNA for the CDR3 is TGCGCAGGGGGGACAGGGGCGAACACTGAAGCTTTCTTT.

J is TRBJ1-5 and V is TRBV7-2, with a weak D call TRBD1 (5 bases). The CDR3 is made up of 15 amino acids. V was cut by 3 bases and J by 2 bases, with 11 bases left in between. CDR1 and CDR2 (germline): SGHTA, FQGNSA. The CDR3 region has the DNA TGTGCCAGCAGCTTTCAGGGTGATGGCAATCAGCCCCAGCATTTT. As protein: CASSFQGDGNQPQHF.

With respect to this clone: Other DNA variants within this sample encode the same CDR3. The V call is TRBV5-1, the J call TRBJ1-1; no clear D gene. The germline V gene has CDR1 SGHRS and CDR2 YFSETQ. V lost 0 bases and J 1 base, leaving 7 bases between the germline ends. The CDR3 has 14 residues. CDR3: CASSLAGQNTEAFF. CDR3 sequence (DNA): TGCGCCAGCAGCTTGGCCGGTCAGAACACTGAAGCTTTCTTT.

The gene calls are TRBV7-2 and TRBJ1-2; no definite D call. This CDR3 comprises 14 residues. V lost 4 bases and J 6 bases, leaving 15 bases between the germline ends. The germline gives CDR1 SGHTA, CDR2 FQGNSA. DNA of the CDR3: TGTGCCAGCAGCTCCGCCAGGAAGTCTGATGGCTACACCTTC. Amino acid sequence: CASSSARKSDGYTF.

Only one count was recorded for this clone. V gene TRBV5-1 combines with J gene TRBJ1-1; 7 positions match TRBD1. V lost 0 bases, J lost 0 bases, and 5 bases stayed unmatched. Germline assignment: CDR1 SGHRS and CDR2 YFSETQ. The CDR3 is 16 amino acids. CDR3 region: CASSLGRTGMNTEAFF. The CDR3 nucleotides are TGCGCCAGCAGCTTGGGACGGACAGGAATGAACACTGAAGCTTTCTTT.

V usage is TRBV10-3 and J usage is TRBJ1-2, with 9 bases matching TRBD1. Trimming cost V 6 bases and J 8 bases; bases outside gene matches: 10. This CDR3 is 14 amino acids long. CDR1 is ENHRY and CDR2 is SYGVKD in the germline V gene. In nucleotides, the CDR3 is TGTGCCATCAGAATACAACAGGGGGCGCAGGGCTACACCTTC. Translated, it gives CAIRIQQGAQGYTF.

The V and J genes are TRBV7-6 and TRBJ2-7; 13 positions match TRBD2. Germline V gene sequence: CDR1 SGHVS, CDR2 FNYEAQ. The CDR3 length is 15 residues. The junction had 3 bases not matched to a gene; V was cut back by 5 bases and J by 2 bases. The CDR3 protein is CASSPGLAGAYEQYF. The CDR3 region has the DNA TGTGCCAGCAGCCCCGGACTAGCGGGGGCCTACGAGCAGTACTTC.

This clone appeared a single time. The chain employs TRBV5-5 and TRBJ2-7; 8 bases fit TRBD2. After removal of 4 bases from V and 4 bases from J, the junction contained 13 bases not matched to a gene. This CDR3 contains 16 residues. Germline CDR1 SGHKS, CDR2 YYEKEE (reference sequence). CDR3 in amino acids: CASSPRGGTGTYEQYF. The CDR3 DNA reads TGTGCCAGCAGCCCACGGGGGGGGACTGGAACGTACGAGCAGTACTTC.

This sequence joins TRBV10-3 and TRBJ2-2, with 11 bases matching TRBD2. CDR1 is ENHRY and CDR2 is SYGVKD in the germline V gene. This CDR3 contains 14 residues. With V trimmed by 9 bases and J by 4 bases, 4 bases remained unmatched. CDR3 DNA: TGTGCCATTGGGACTAGCGGCACCACCGGGGAGCTGTTTTTT. Its translation is CAIGTSGTTGELFF.

V is TRBV23-1 and J is TRBJ2-7, with D uncertain. TRBV23-1 is annotated as an ORF whose role is uncertain. This CDR3 has 15 amino acids. V lost 2 bases to trimming and J lost 5 bases, with 16 bases between them. CDR3 sequence reads: CASSQKHSYGHEQYF. The CDR3 DNA is TGCGCCAGCAGTCAAAAACACAGCTACGGCCACGAGCAGTACTTC.

The CDR3 DNA sequence: TGCGCCAGCAGCTTGGGGGGGCCGGAGAACACTGAAGCTTTCTTT. Amino acid sequence: CASSLGGPENTEAFF. V and J are TRBV5-1 and TRBJ1-1, with a tentative D call TRBD1 (6 bases). The germline CDR1 and CDR2 sequences are SGHRS and YFSETQ. Trimming removed 0 bases from V and 1 base from J, with 10 bases in between. This CDR3 is built from 15 residues.

The chain joins TRBV7-2 to TRBJ1-1; D ambiguous. The germline V and J ends were trimmed by 1 base and 6 bases, with 15 bases remaining between them. CDR1 and CDR2 (germline): SGHTA, FQGNSA. There are 15 residues in the CDR3. CDR3 in DNA: TGTGCCAGCAGCTTAGGGGGAAGCATGCGGGCTGAAGCTTTCTTT. Translation gives CASSLGGSMRAEAFF.

V and J are TRBV27 and TRBJ1-1; TRBD1 aligns across 8 bases. Germline CDR1 and CDR2: MNHEY and SMNVEV (reference sequence). The V segment lost 6 bases and the J segment 11 bases; nucleotides outside the gene matches: 11. The CDR3 is 13 amino acids. The CDR3 protein is CASSRSKQGEAFF. In DNA form, the CDR3 reads TGTGCCAGCAGCCGCTCGAAACAGGGGGAGGCTTTCTTT.

This rearrangement joins TRBV9 to TRBJ2-2; 16 positions agree with TRBD2. V lost 1 base, J lost 4 bases, and 7 bases stayed unmatched. The germline V gene encodes CDR1 SGDLS and CDR2 YYNGEE. The CDR3 sequence is 19 residues long. The CDR3 coding sequence is TGTGCCAGCAGCGTAAAGTCGGGACTAGCGGGAGGGGTCACCGGGGAGCTGTTTTTT. Its translation: CASSVKSGLAGGVTGELFF.

The V call is TRBV4-1, the J call TRBJ1-1, with D unresolved. Germline CDR1 reads MGHRA; CDR2 reads YSYEKL. This CDR3 comprises 13 residues. V was cut by 5 bases and J by 3 bases, with 10 bases left in between. CDR3 in amino acids: CASSSLLDTEAFF. The CDR3 bases are TGCGCCAGCAGCTCCTTACTCGACACTGAAGCTTTCTTT.

The chain combines TRBV7-9 with TRBJ2-3, with TRBD2 matching over 10 bases. Germline CDR1 is SEHNR and CDR2 is FQNEAQ (reference sequence). The length of the CDR3 is 15 residues. With V trimmed by 5 bases and J by 2 bases, 4 bases remained unmatched. CDR3 sequence reads: CASSPAGGSTDTQYF. The CDR3 DNA sequence: TGTGCCAGCAGCCCAGCGGGGGGGTCCACAGATACGCAGTATTTT.

The rearrangement uses TRBV20-1 and TRBJ2-5; D possibly corresponds to TRBD2 (6 bases). Trimming took off 6 bases at V and 3 bases at J, with 8 bases between the two ends. This CDR3 is built from 11 residues. Germline V gives CDR1 DFQATT, CDR2 SNEGSKA (reference sequence). CDR3 in amino acids: CSATGEETQYF. The CDR3 region has the DNA TGCAGTGCCACGGGGGAAGAGACCCAGTACTTC.

On this clone: Other DNA sequences from this sample encode an identical CDR3 as well. This sequence joins TRBV5-8 and TRBJ2-7; no clear D gene. The germline gives CDR1 SGHTS, CDR2 YDEGEE. The CDR3 contains 12 residues. V was trimmed by 2 bases and J by 0 bases, leaving 3 bases between them. The chain's CDR3 is CASSFSSYEQYF. Written as DNA, the CDR3 is TGTGCCAGCAGCTTTAGCTCCTACGAGCAGTACTTC.